These T cell receptor beta chains were read from a single sample in a study of metastatic and nonmetastatic thyroid tumors. MiXCR was used by TCRdb to re-call the PCR reads. In the table there are roughly 83,000 clones, about 15% of which are singletons. Input material: blood. These receptors were obtained from a female donor with papillary thyroid cancer or a benign thyroid nodule (not recorded which). Some clones in this sample may be carry-over from other donors' samples. The CDR3 runs from the conserved cysteine through the conserved F or W. Fields, in order: V gene, CDR3 length, J gene, clone size, D gene, CDR3 DNA, CDR3 protein. D genes are given only for firm matches. Not every row has a clone size; where given, it reads once, few, many or a size class.

>TRBV28|12|TRBJ2-7|many|.
TGTGCCAGCAGTCTTGGAGGCGGCGAGCAGTACTTC
CASSLGGGEQYF
>TRBV11-1|16|TRBJ2-2|many|TRBD1
TGTGCCAGCAGCCCCCTCGGGACAGGGAACACCGGGGAGCTGTTTTTT
CASSPLGTGNTGELFF
>TRBV12-3/TRBV12-4|14|TRBJ1-1|few|.
TGTGCCAGCAGTTTACCGGGGGGTGGCACTGAAGCTTTCTTT
CASSLPGGGTEAFF
>TRBV9|14|TRBJ2-1|many|.
TGTGCCAGCAGCGTTAGTCAGGCCTACAATGAGCAGTTCTTC
CASSVSQAYNEQFF
>TRBV6-5|17|TRBJ2-1|many|TRBD2
TGTGCCAGCAGTTACTCCATAGCGGGGGGGTCCTACAATGAGCAGTTCTTC
CASSYSIAGGSYNEQFF
>TRBV5-6|18|TRBJ1-4|.|.
TGTGCCAGCAGCTTGGAGGGGCCCGGTATAAGGCGTTATGAAAAACTGTTTTTT
CASSLEGPGIRRYEKLFF
>TRBV28|17|TRBJ2-6|many|TRBD1
TGTGCCAGCAGGCCCGGACAGGGGGGCTCTGGGGCCAACGTCCTGACTTTC
CASRPGQGGSGANVLTF
>TRBV3-1|16|TRBJ2-3|few|TRBD2
TGTGCCAGCAGTCCCGGGACTAGCGGGGGGGAGGATACGCAGTATTTT
CASSPGTSGGEDTQYF
>TRBV4-1|16|TRBJ1-5|.|TRBD1
TGCGCCAGCAGCCGCTCCGGGACAGGGGGCAATCAGCCCCAGCATTTT
CASSRSGTGGNQPQHF
>TRBV28|20|TRBJ2-6|many|TRBD1
TGTGCCAGCAGTTTATTCAGGACAGGGGCTCGTTCCTCTGGGGCCAACGTCCTGACTTTC
CASSLFRTGARSSGANVLTF
>TRBV28|15|TRBJ2-7|many|.
TGTGCCAGCAGTACAATACAGGGTAGGGCCTACGAGCAGTACTTC
CASSTIQGRAYEQYF
>TRBV5-4|15|TRBJ2-5|.|.
TGTGCCAGCAGCTTGGGAGGGGACGGTAAAGAGACCCAGTACTTC
CASSLGGDGKETQYF
>TRBV6-1|14|TRBJ2-7|.|.
TGTGCCAGCAGCGGCACAGGTTTAAGCTACGAGCAGTACTTC
CASSGTGLSYEQYF
>TRBV20-1|15|TRBJ2-2|.|.
TGCAGTGTAAAGGTGCGCCCCACGAGCGGCGGGGATCTGTTTTTT
CSVKVRPTSGGDLFF
>TRBV30|13|TRBJ1-6|many|TRBD1
TGTGCCTGGAGTAGGGGACAGAATTCACCCCTCCACTTT
CAWSRGQNSPLHF
>TRBV20-1|14|TRBJ2-2|many|.
TGCAGTGCTACCACCACTCACAGCGCGGGGGAGCTGTTTTTT
CSATTTHSAGELFF